The rows below give T cell receptor beta chains drawn from one sample of a study of OX40 agonist ivuxolimab in advanced cancers. Data came from immunoSEQ multiplex PCR; TCRdb stores just in-frame clones and leaves some out. The sample contains some 25,000 clones, more than 60% of which appear only once. Sequences were derived from CD4+ or CD8+ T cells sorted from blood, sampled in a trial of the OX40 agonist ivuxolimab. The receptors here all came from an adult with an advanced solid tumor such as melanoma, head and neck, liver or kidney cancer. Both conserved end residues are part of each CDR3. Fields, in order: D gene, clone size, J gene, V gene, CDR3 protein, CDR3 DNA. A D gene is named only where the DNA matches it firmly. Rows may omit the clone size; those that give it use once, few, many or a size class.

D: NA; size: NA; J: TRBJ1-3; V: TRBV7-9; CDR3: CASSSIRTAGNTIYF; DNA: TGTGCCAGCAGCAGTATTAGGACAGCGGGAAACACCATATATTTT
D: NA; size: NA; J: TRBJ2-7; V: TRBV11-2; CDR3: CASSLVVGRGYEQYF; DNA: TGTGCCAGCAGCTTAGTAGTCGGCAGGGGCTACGAGCAGTACTTC
D: NA; size: NA; J: TRBJ1-3; V: TRBV9; CDR3: CASSVADSGNTIYF; DNA: TGTGCCAGCAGCGTAGCAGACTCTGGAAACACCATATATTTT
D: NA; size: NA; J: TRBJ2-7; V: TRBV5-1; CDR3: CASSLEEYRPYEQYF; DNA: TGCGCCAGCAGCTTGGAAGAGTACAGGCCCTACGAGCAGTACTTC
D: NA; size: few; J: TRBJ2-7; V: TRBV6-6; CDR3: CASSYSSGEQYF; DNA: TGTGCCAGCAGTTACTCGTCGGGTGAGCAGTACTTC
D: NA; size: NA; J: TRBJ1-2; V: TRBV5-6; CDR3: CASSSNWGNYGYTF; DNA: TGTGCCAGCAGCTCGAACTGGGGGAACTATGGCTACACCTTC
D: NA; size: once; J: TRBJ2-3; V: TRBV12-2; CDR3: CASRFALLAGPTDTQYF; DNA: TGTGCAAGTCGCTTTGCCCTACTAGCGGGGCCCACAGATACGCAGTATTTT
D: TRBD1; size: NA; J: TRBJ1-1; V: TRBV11-2; CDR3: CASSSGGTEAFF; DNA: TGTGCCAGCAGCTCAGGGGGCACTGAAGCTTTCTTT
D: TRBD2; size: NA; J: TRBJ2-7; V: TRBV9; CDR3: CASSVGLAAYEQYF; DNA: TGTGCCAGCAGCGTCGGACTAGCGGCCTACGAGCAGTACTTC
D: NA; size: NA; J: TRBJ1-5; V: TRBV19; CDR3: CASSTDRLGQPQHF; DNA: TGTGCCAGTAGTACCGACAGGCTCGGGCAGCCCCAGCATTTT
D: NA; size: NA; J: TRBJ2-5; V: TRBV10-3; CDR3: CAISDPNLALETQYF; DNA: TGTGCCATCAGTGACCCTAATCTAGCTCTGGAGACCCAGTACTTC
D: NA; size: medium-sized; J: TRBJ1-1; V: TRBV11-3; CDR3: CASSLIPNTEAFF; DNA: TGTGCCAGCAGCTTAATTCCGAACACTGAAGCTTTCTTT
D: TRBD1; size: NA; J: TRBJ2-7; V: TRBV6-5; CDR3: CASMVDRAYEQYF; DNA: TGTGCCAGCATGGTGGACAGGGCCTACGAGCAGTACTTC
D: TRBD1; size: NA; J: TRBJ2-7; V: TRBV13; CDR3: CASSLGGQGDDEQYF; DNA: TGTGCCAGCAGCTTAGGCGGACAGGGGGACGACGAGCAGTACTTC
D: NA; size: NA; J: TRBJ1-4; V: TRBV11-1; CDR3: CASSSEWEKLFF; DNA: TGTGCCAGCAGCTCAGAGTGGGAAAAACTGTTTTTT
D: NA; size: once; J: TRBJ2-5; V: TRBV7-9; CDR3: CASSSSEETQYF; DNA: TGTGCCAGCAGCTCTAGTGAAGAGACCCAGTACTTC
D: NA; size: NA; J: TRBJ1-1; V: TRBV28; CDR3: CASTPDGSPEAFF; DNA: TGTGCCAGCACCCCCGATGGGTCTCCTGAAGCTTTCTTT
D: NA; size: NA; J: TRBJ2-2; V: TRBV9; CDR3: CASSTLSVTYTGELFF; DNA: TGTGCCAGCAGCACATTATCTGTGACCTACACCGGGGAGCTGTTTTTT
D: TRBD2; size: NA; J: TRBJ2-3; V: TRBV6-1; CDR3: CASSAGLAGGQGDTQYF; DNA: TGTGCCAGCAGTGCCGGACTAGCGGGGGGGCAAGGAGATACGCAGTATTTT
D: NA; size: NA; J: TRBJ2-7; V: TRBV27; CDR3: CASSLGSSRYEQYF; DNA: TGTGCCAGCAGTTTAGGTAGCAGCCGCTACGAGCAGTACTTC
D: NA; size: medium-sized; J: TRBJ1-1; V: TRBV9; CDR3: CASTRGANTEAFF; DNA: TGTGCCAGTACACGGGGAGCGAACACTGAAGCTTTCTTT
D: TRBD2; size: NA; J: TRBJ2-1; V: TRBV28; CDR3: CASSSRTSGRTVNEQFF; DNA: TGTGCCAGCAGTTCCAGGACTAGCGGGAGGACCGTCAATGAGCAGTTCTTC
D: TRBD2; size: NA; J: TRBJ2-1; V: TRBV4-1; CDR3: CASSQLAGGGVSYNEQFF; DNA: TGCGCCAGCAGCCAATTAGCGGGAGGCGGGGTCTCCTACAATGAGCAGTTCTTC
D: TRBD1; size: NA; J: TRBJ1-3; V: TRBV4-1; CDR3: CASSQDPLPGGTGNTIYF; DNA: TGCGCCAGCAGCCAAGATCCCCTTCCAGGGGGCACTGGAAACACCATATATTTT
D: NA; size: once; J: TRBJ2-1; V: TRBV4-1; CDR3: CASSQNQYNEQFF; DNA: TGCGCCAGCAGCCAAAACCAATACAATGAGCAGTTCTTC
D: TRBD2; size: NA; J: TRBJ2-2; V: TRBV27; CDR3: CASSLYGGLAGGNTGELFF; DNA: TGTGCCAGCAGTTTATATGGCGGACTAGCGGGAGGTAACACCGGGGAGCTGTTTTTT
D: NA; size: NA; J: TRBJ2-5; V: TRBV6-6; CDR3: CASSKQGNQETQYF; DNA: TGTGCCAGCAGTAAACAGGGAAACCAAGAGACCCAGTACTTC
D: NA; size: NA; J: TRBJ2-7; V: TRBV11-2; CDR3: CASSFSRGGAYEQYF; DNA: TGTGCCAGCAGCTTCTCGCGTGGGGGGGCTTACGAGCAGTACTTC
D: NA; size: NA; J: TRBJ2-7; V: TRBV5-1; CDR3: CASSASGNSYEQYF; DNA: TGCGCCAGCAGCGCTTCCGGGAACTCCTACGAGCAGTACTTC
D: NA; size: NA; J: TRBJ2-7; V: TRBV28; CDR3: CASSLRGVYEQYF; DNA: TGTGCCAGCAGTCTCCGGGGCGTTTACGAGCAGTACTTC
D: NA; size: NA; J: TRBJ2-1; V: TRBV6-1; CDR3: CASLIGYNEQFF; DNA: TGTGCCAGCTTAATAGGGTACAATGAGCAGTTCTTC
D: NA; size: NA; J: TRBJ2-3; V: TRBV5-4; CDR3: CASSLVGRRTSTDTQYF; DNA: TGTGCCAGCAGCTTGGTAGGGAGGAGAACTAGCACAGATACGCAGTATTTT
D: NA; size: NA; J: TRBJ1-1; V: TRBV27; CDR3: CASSQGRRATEAFF; DNA: TGTGCCAGCAGTCAAGGACGGAGGGCCACTGAAGCTTTCTTT
D: NA; size: NA; J: TRBJ1-2; V: TRBV9; CDR3: CASSVATGDTNYGYTF; DNA: TGTGCCAGCAGCGTAGCTACGGGGGACACTAACTATGGCTACACCTTC
D: TRBD1; size: NA; J: TRBJ2-1; V: TRBV27; CDR3: CASSLGTGNYNEQFF; DNA: TGTGCCAGCAGTTTGGGGACAGGGAACTACAATGAGCAGTTCTTC
D: TRBD1; size: NA; J: TRBJ2-7; V: TRBV11-2; CDR3: CASSLGAGGWEQYF; DNA: TGTGCCAGCAGCTTAGGCGCAGGGGGTTGGGAGCAGTACTTC
D: TRBD1; size: NA; J: TRBJ2-7; V: TRBV2; CDR3: CASMRGTATYEQYF; DNA: TGTGCCAGCATGCGTGGGACAGCGACCTACGAGCAGTACTTC
D: NA; size: NA; J: TRBJ2-3; V: TRBV2; CDR3: CASSTGFRTDTQYF; DNA: TGTGCCAGCAGTACAGGGTTTCGCACAGATACGCAGTATTTT
D: TRBD2; size: NA; J: TRBJ2-3; V: TRBV30; CDR3: CAWSLGTSGGPTDTQYF; DNA: TGTGCCTGGAGTCTCGGGACTAGCGGGGGTCCCACAGATACGCAGTATTTT
D: NA; size: NA; J: TRBJ2-1; V: TRBV7-3; CDR3: CASSPAGGPPPYNEQFF; DNA: TGTGCCAGCAGCCCGGCCGGGGGTCCCCCCCCCTACAATGAGCAGTTCTTC
D: NA; size: once; J: TRBJ1-1; V: TRBV28; CDR3: CASSQLQGPNTEAFF; DNA: TGTGCCAGCAGTCAACTACAGGGTCCGAACACTGAAGCTTTCTTT
D: TRBD1; size: NA; J: TRBJ2-4; V: TRBV19; CDR3: CASSTHRQGLAKNIQYF; DNA: TGTGCCAGTAGTACACACCGACAGGGCTTAGCCAAAAACATTCAGTACTTC
D: NA; size: NA; J: TRBJ2-7; V: TRBV30; CDR3: CAWSVSGYFEQYF; DNA: TGTGCCTGGAGTGTTTCAGGGTACTTCGAGCAGTACTTC
D: NA; size: NA; J: TRBJ2-7; V: TRBV5-6; CDR3: CASSPTGLSEQYF; DNA: TGTGCCAGCAGCCCAACAGGTCTCTCCGAGCAGTACTTC
D: TRBD2; size: few; J: TRBJ2-3; V: TRBV7-2; CDR3: CASSSEGIAGGPLVDTQYF; DNA: TGTGCCAGCAGCTCAGAAGGCATAGCGGGGGGGCCGCTTGTAGATACGCAGTATTTT
D: TRBD2; size: NA; J: TRBJ2-7; V: TRBV6-6; CDR3: CASSPSGSMHEQYF; DNA: TGTGCCAGCAGTCCTAGCGGGAGCATGCACGAGCAGTACTTC
D: TRBD1; size: few; J: TRBJ2-1; V: TRBV6-6; CDR3: CASSYSRDRGLDEQFF; DNA: TGTGCCAGCAGTTACTCGAGGGACAGGGGGCTCGATGAGCAGTTCTTC
D: NA; size: NA; J: TRBJ2-3; V: TRBV5-1; CDR3: CASSSEDSFTDTQYF; DNA: TGCGCCAGCAGCTCTGAGGACAGTTTCACAGATACGCAGTATTTT
D: NA; size: NA; J: TRBJ2-7; V: TRBV27; CDR3: CASSLRAGTSYEQYF; DNA: TGTGCCAGCAGTTTAAGGGCAGGCACCTCCTACGAGCAGTACTTC
D: NA; size: once; J: TRBJ2-5; V: TRBV2; CDR3: CASKTGLSETQYF; DNA: TGTGCCAGCAAAACAGGGCTCTCGGAGACCCAGTACTTC
D: NA; size: NA; J: TRBJ2-1; V: TRBV7-9; CDR3: CASSLEASEQFF; DNA: TGTGCCAGCAGCTTAGAGGCCTCCGAGCAGTTCTTC